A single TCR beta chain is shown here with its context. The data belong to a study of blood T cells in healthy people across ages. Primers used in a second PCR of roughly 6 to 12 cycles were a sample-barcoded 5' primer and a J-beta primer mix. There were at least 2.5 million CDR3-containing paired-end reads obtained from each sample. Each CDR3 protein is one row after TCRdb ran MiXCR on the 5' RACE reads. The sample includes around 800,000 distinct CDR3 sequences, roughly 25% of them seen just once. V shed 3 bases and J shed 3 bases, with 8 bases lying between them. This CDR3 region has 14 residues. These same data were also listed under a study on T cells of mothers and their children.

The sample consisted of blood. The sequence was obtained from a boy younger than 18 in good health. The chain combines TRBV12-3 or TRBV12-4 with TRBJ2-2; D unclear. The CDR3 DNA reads TGTGCCAGCAGTTTTCTAGGCGACACCGGGGAGCTGTTTTTT. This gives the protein CASSFLGDTGELFF.